One and the same sample provided the 25 T cell receptor beta chains below, sequenced in a study of T-cell memory formation after mild COVID-19. TCRdb re-called the 5' RACE reads with MiXCR, one entry per CDR3 protein. The sample lists 200,000 to 300,000 distinct CDR3 sequences, 16% seen once, with around 20% in the top ten. What was sequenced was PBMCs or a T cell subset sorted from them (not recorded which). These receptors originate from a man aged 18 to 35 who had mild COVID-19 (a few samples of this study predate the infection). Cell type and time point are not known.

This clonotype was seen a few times. The rearrangement links TRBV7-2 to TRBJ2-2; the D is unclear. This CDR3 has 13 amino acids. Germline lookup yields CDR1 SGHTA and CDR2 FQGNSA. The V end lost 5 bases, the J end lost 1 base, and 5 bases lay between the germline ends. CDR3 in DNA: TGTGCCAGCAGCCCCAGGAACACCGGGGAGCTGTTTTTT. The encoded protein is CASSPRNTGELFF.

This clonotype has only a few counts. This chain connects TRBV6-1 to TRBJ2-7; a possible D gene is TRBD2 (6 bases). Germline V gene data show CDR1 as MNHNS and CDR2 as SASEGT. With 0 bases removed from V and 7 bases from J, the gap between germline ends came to 7 bases. The CDR3 contains 12 residues. CDR3 amino acids: CASSEAGGEQYF. The CDR3 DNA sequence: TGTGCCAGCAGTGAAGCGGGGGGTGAGCAGTACTTC.

This clonotype has only a few counts. V gene TRBV12-3 or TRBV12-4 combines with J gene TRBJ1-1; 7 bases line up with TRBD1. This CDR3 is 14 amino acids long. With 7 bases clipped from V and 4 bases from J, the junction kept 9 bases outside the gene matches. This CDR3 reads CASTATGYATEAFF. CDR3 DNA sequence: TGTGCCAGCACCGCGACAGGGTACGCCACTGAAGCTTTCTTT.

The chain recombines TRBV6-5 with TRBJ1-1; D not certain. Germline V gene sequence: CDR1 MNHEY, CDR2 SVGAGI. The CDR3 spans 15 residues. V was trimmed by 0 bases and J by 4 bases, leaving 12 bases between them. The CDR3 bases are TGTGCCAGCAGTTACTCGACGGTGATGGGCACTGAAGCTTTCTTT. This sequence encodes CASSYSTVMGTEAFF.

This clonotype was seen only a few times. The chain uses TRBV18 and TRBJ2-1; D might be TRBD1 or TRBD2, each matching 5 bases. This CDR3 contains 14 residues. V gave up 0 bases and J gave up 8 bases, with 11 bases separating them. CDR1 and CDR2 (germline): KGHSH, LQKENI. CDR3 in amino acids: CASSPPGRADEQFF. CDR3 nucleotide sequence: TGTGCCAGCTCACCACCGGGGCGGGCCGATGAGCAGTTCTTC.

In DNA form, the CDR3 reads TGTGCCAGCCGGCCAGGTTATGGGGCCAACGTCCTGACTTTC. The encoded protein is CASRPGYGANVLTF. The rearrangement links TRBV6-1 to TRBJ2-6, with D unclear. CDR3 length: 14 residues. The V end lost 8 bases, the J end lost 3 bases, and 11 bases lay between the germline ends. From germline, CDR1 is MNHNS and CDR2 SASEGT.

This rearrangement joins TRBV4-1 to TRBJ1-4, with D hard to call. CDR3 length equals 17 residues. The ends were cut back, 0 bases at V and 4 bases at J, with 15 bases in the middle. Per germline, CDR1 MGHRA and CDR2 YSYEKL. The CDR3 DNA is TGCGCCAGCAGCCAAGACCCCCCAGGCTGGGGTAATGAAAAACTGTTTTTT. Amino acids: CASSQDPPGWGNEKLFF.

The chain carries TRBV9 and TRBJ2-2, with TRBD2 matching 12 bases. Germline V gives CDR1 SGDLS, CDR2 YYNGEE. This CDR3 is built from 16 residues. V shed 4 bases and J 7 bases; nucleotides not matched to a gene: 8. The CDR3 DNA is TGTGCCAGCAGCTCCCGACTAGCGGGGGATGGCGGGGAGCTGTTTTTT. Its translation is CASSSRLAGDGGELFF.

In this sample, this clonotype turned up a few times. The rearrangement joins TRBV7-9 to TRBJ1-5; D remains ambiguous. The CDR3 consists of 13 residues. CDR1 and CDR2 (germline): SEHNR, FQNEAQ (reference sequence). V lost 5 bases and J lost 6, with 11 bases in between. CDR3 loop: CASSDSFGQPQHF. CDR3 bases: TGTGCCAGCAGCGATTCCTTTGGTCAGCCCCAGCATTTT.

This clonotype was observed a few times. The rearrangement uses TRBV7-9 and TRBJ2-5; D unresolved. Trimming took 8 bases from V and 1 from J, leaving 11 bases between them. Per germline, CDR1 SEHNR and CDR2 FQNEAQ (reference sequence). The CDR3 has 13 residues. The CDR3 is CASRPPPQETQYF. The CDR3 bases are TGTGCCAGCCGTCCTCCCCCCCAAGAGACCCAGTACTTC.

The rearrangement uses TRBV4-3 and TRBJ2-5; D may be TRBD2 (5 bases). V was pared by 1 base and J by 3 bases, with 15 bases between. This CDR3 region has 16 residues. Germline loops: CDR1 LGHNA, CDR2 YSLEER. The CDR3 bases are TGCGCCAGCAGCCAAGGTACCAACCCGGGGAAAGAGACCCAGTACTTC. Translation gives CASSQGTNPGKETQYF.

The J gene is TRBJ1-1, the V gene TRBV24-1, with TRBD1 as a possible D gene (5 bases). This CDR3 comprises 13 residues. V was shortened by 0 bases and J by 8 bases, with 9 bases between the two germline ends. Germline V gives CDR1 KGHDR, CDR2 SFDVKD. The CDR3 region has the DNA TGTGCCACCAGTGATTTGCTCGGGACCGAAGCTTTCTTT. Protein product: CATSDLLGTEAFF.

In nucleotides, the CDR3 is TGTGCCAGTCGGCGCGGTAGCCCTAGCACAGATACGCAGTATTTT. Its translation is CASRRGSPSTDTQYF. V gene TRBV7-2 combines with J gene TRBJ2-3; D not certain. Between the trimmed V and J ends, which lost 9 bases and 0 bases, there was a span of 16 bases. Germline lookup yields CDR1 SGHTA and CDR2 FQGNSA. CDR3 length: 15 amino acids.

There are many counts of this clonotype. J is TRBJ1-1 and V is TRBV5-1; D unclear. V lost 0 bases, J lost 6 bases, and 9 bases lay in between. CDR1 SGHRS and CDR2 YFSETQ come from the germline V gene. The CDR3 has 13 amino acids. In DNA form, the CDR3 reads TGCGCCAGCAGCTTGGTATCGAGCGCTGAAGCTTTCTTT. It yields the protein CASSLVSSAEAFF.

The V call is TRBV20-1, the J call TRBJ1-5; D ambiguous. V lost 1 base and J lost 0, with 16 bases in between. Germline CDR1 reads DFQATT; CDR2 reads SNEGSKA (reference sequence). The CDR3 extends over 17 amino acids. This CDR3 reads CSARAPTTPYSNQPQHF. CDR3 sequence (DNA): TGCAGTGCTAGAGCTCCGACGACGCCATATAGCAATCAGCCCCAGCATTTT.

The rearrangement uses TRBV5-1 and TRBJ2-2; D perhaps matches TRBD2 (5 bases). Germline V gives CDR1 SGHRS, CDR2 YFSETQ. V was pared by 0 bases and J by 0 bases, with 9 bases between. The CDR3 has 16 amino acids. In DNA, the CDR3 is TGCGCCAGCAGCTTGGGGCAGGACTCGAACACCGGGGAGCTGTTTTTT. It is translated as CASSLGQDSNTGELFF. The variable domain in full, completed from reference TRBV5-1 and TRBJ2-2, reads KAGVTQTPRYLIKTRGQQVTLSCSPISGHRSVSWYQQTPGQGLQFLFEYFSETQRNKGNFPGRFSGRQFSNSRSEMNVSTLELGDSALYLCASSLGQDSNTGELFFGEGSRLTVL.

This clonotype was counted a few times. The gene calls are TRBV4-3 and TRBJ1-2, with a tentative D call TRBD1 (5 bases). V lost 4 bases, J lost 4 bases, and 13 bases lay in between. CDR3 length equals 14 residues. Germline CDR1 LGHNA, CDR2 YSLEER. The CDR3 sequence: CASSRGVQPYGYTF. The CDR3 coding sequence is TGCGCCAGCAGCCGAGGGGTCCAACCCTATGGCTACACCTTC.

This clonotype was picked up many times. The V gene is TRBV29-1, the J gene TRBJ2-7, with a possible D match to TRBD1 (6 bases). This CDR3 is built from 13 residues. The V gene's germline CDR1 is SQVTM and CDR2 ANQGSEA. CDR3 loop: CRLDRFYPLEQYV. CDR3 coding DNA: TGCAGGTTAGACAGGTTCTACCCCCTCGAGCAGTACGTC.

The table lists this clonotype with a few counts. The chain recombines TRBV18 with TRBJ1-2, with TRBD1 matching over 9 bases. CDR1 is KGHSH, CDR2 LQKENI, per germline. Losses at the gene ends were 3 bases for V and 6 bases for J; bases not matched to a gene: 2. The CDR3 totals 13 residues. In DNA, the CDR3 is TGTGCCAGCTCACCGTGGGACAGGGATGGCTACACCTTC. Translating gives CASSPWDRDGYTF.

The chain recombines TRBV27 with TRBJ2-7; D is possibly TRBD1 (5 bases). This CDR3 has 12 residues. Germline values: CDR1 MNHEY, CDR2 SMNVEV (reference sequence). V shed 8 bases and J shed 4 bases, with 12 bases lying between them. CDR3 amino acids: CASGRRDYEQYV. The CDR3 DNA reads TGTGCCAGCGGACGCAGGGATTACGAGCAGTACGTC.

The rearrangement links TRBV12-3 or TRBV12-4 to TRBJ2-6; 8 positions match TRBD2. The V and J ends lost 10 bases and 2 bases, in that order; junction bases with no gene match: 1. The CDR3 sequence is 13 residues long. In DNA, the CDR3 is TGTGCCAATAGCGGGGCTGGGGCCAACGTCCTGACTTTC. Protein product: CANSGAGANVLTF.

The chain is built from TRBV6-5 and TRBJ1-1, with D unresolved. The CDR3 is 13 amino acids. Germline CDR1 is MNHEY and CDR2 is SVGAGI. V was cut by 6 bases and J by 3 bases, with 11 bases left in between. The CDR3 nucleotides are TGTGCCAGCAGACCGTTAGGGTACACTGAAGCTTTCTTT. It translates to CASRPLGYTEAFF.

This chain joins TRBV29-1 and TRBJ2-3, with TRBD1 identical over 8 bases. The germline V gene encodes CDR1 SQVTM and CDR2 ANQGSEA. The J segment lost 8 bases and the V segment lost 0 bases, leaving 10 bases of the junction unmatched. The CDR3 contains 15 residues. CDR3 DNA: TGCAGCGTTGAAGAGGGAGGCAGGGGGCGCGTTACGCAGTATTTT. Amino acids: CSVEEGGRGRVTQYF.

This clonotype turned up a few times. This chain links TRBV6-5 with TRBJ1-2, with TRBD1 matching 8 bases. Germline loops: CDR1 MNHEY, CDR2 SVGAGI. This CDR3 contains 15 residues. Losses at the gene ends were 2 bases for V and 4 bases for J; bases not matched to a gene: 6. CDR3 residues: CASSYEAQGGYGYTF. The CDR3 nucleotides are TGTGCCAGCAGTTACGAAGCACAGGGGGGCTATGGCTACACCTTC.

This chain links TRBV6-5 with TRBJ2-3; a weak D match, TRBD1 (6 bases). Per germline, CDR1 MNHEY and CDR2 SVGAGI. The CDR3 runs to 16 residues. Between the trimmed V and J ends, which lost 7 bases and 3 bases, there was a span of 20 bases. The chain's CDR3 is CASTPRPQGMTDTQYF. The CDR3 DNA reads as TGTGCCAGCACCCCCCGTCCACAGGGTATGACAGATACGCAGTATTTT.